The entry below describes one T cell receptor (beta chain). The antigen is unknown. The sample comes from a study of CD8 T cells in Susac syndrome. On the study more broadly: Treatment status at blood draw for the Susac syndrome patients was therapy-naive, corticosteroids, or intravenous immunoglobulin alone. Study-level results: The Susac syndrome CD4+ T cell repertoires displayed no clonal expansion.

Random hexamers were used to reverse transcribe the RNA input (roughly 0.5 to 1 ug). TCRdb passed the immunoSEQ multiplex PCR reads through MiXCR, listing each CDR3 protein once. Of 150,000 to 160,000 distinct CDR3 sequences detected, around 96% appear once; the ten largest clones hold 0.15% to 0.2%. Trimming took 3 bases from V and 7 from J, leaving 13 bases between them. Germline CDR1 and CDR2: KGHSH and LQKENI. The length of the CDR3 is 14 residues. What was sequenced was CD4+ T cells from PBMCs. This TCR was recovered from a human donor with Susac syndrome. V gene TRBV18 combines with J gene TRBJ1-5; tentatively, D is TRBD1 (5 bases). CDR3 region: CASSPLRERQPQHF. The CDR3 coding sequence is TGTGCCAGCTCACCCCTCAGGGAAAGGCAGCCCCAGCATTTT.